This T cell receptor beta chain comes out of a study of blood T cell repertoires in COVID-19. CDR3 length: 11 residues. V lost 6 bases, J lost 9 bases, and 11 bases lay in between. Measured with immunoSEQ multiplex PCR; TCRdb has only the in-frame clones, and not every one. Of about 150,000 clones in the sample, roughly 84% are singletons; the top ten hold 9% to 10%. The sample taken for sequencing was peripheral blood. The TCR comes from a woman aged 50 to 65 with acute or convalescent COVID-19. The chain uses TRBV12-3 or TRBV12-4 and TRBJ2-5; D call uncertain. The CDR3 DNA sequence: TGTGCCAGCAGCCGAGGCTGGGCCCAGTACTTC. Encoded protein: CASSRGWAQYF.